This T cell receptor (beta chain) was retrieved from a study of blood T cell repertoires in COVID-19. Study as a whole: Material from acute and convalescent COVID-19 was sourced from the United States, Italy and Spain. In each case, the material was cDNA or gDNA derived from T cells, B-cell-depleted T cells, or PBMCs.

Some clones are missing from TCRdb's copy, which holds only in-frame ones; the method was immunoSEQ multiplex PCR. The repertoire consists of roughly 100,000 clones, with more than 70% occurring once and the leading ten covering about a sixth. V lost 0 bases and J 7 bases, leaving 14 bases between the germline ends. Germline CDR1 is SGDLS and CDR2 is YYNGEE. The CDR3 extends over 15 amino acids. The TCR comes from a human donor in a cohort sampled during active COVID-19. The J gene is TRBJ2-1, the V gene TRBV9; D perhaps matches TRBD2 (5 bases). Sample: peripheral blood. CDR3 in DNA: TGTGCCAGCAGCGTAGCGGCTAGCCAGTGGAATGAGCAGTTCTTC. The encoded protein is CASSVAASQWNEQFF. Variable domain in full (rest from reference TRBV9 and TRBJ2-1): DSGVTQTPKHLITATGQRVTLRCSPRSGDLSVYWYQQSLDQGLQFLIQYYNGEERAKGNILERFSAQQFPDLHSELNLSSLELGDSALYFCASSVAASQWNEQFFGPGTRLTVL.